These 22 T cell receptor beta chains were sequenced from one sample in a study of chemoradiotherapy in HPV16-positive cancers. The assay was immunoSEQ multiplex PCR, and TCRdb's table has in-frame clones only and misses some. Among 30,000 to 35,000 clones, 80% to 90% were seen once, and the ten largest hold approximately 2.8%. The material was blood, obtained from a patient who underwent chemoradiotherapy. Source of these receptors: a human donor with HPV-associated anogenital cancer.

The chain carries TRBV11-2 and TRBJ1-2; D is undetermined. From germline, CDR1 is SGHAT and CDR2 FQNNGV. The V gene lost 0 bases and the J gene lost 4 bases, with 9 bases spanning the gap. CDR3 size: 14 residues. The DNA of the CDR3 is TGTGCCAGCAGCTTAGAAGGCAGTCGCTATGGCTACACCTTC. Amino acids: CASSLEGSRYGYTF.

This chain joins TRBV7-2 and TRBJ2-2; no clear D. The V end was cut by 3 bases, the J end by 1 base, with 6 bases between. Germline CDR1 reads SGHTA; CDR2 reads FQGNSA. The CDR3 loop spans 14 amino acids. The CDR3 region has the DNA TGTGCCAGCAGCTTTGTAAAGAACACCGGGGAGCTGTTTTTT. Protein product: CASSFVKNTGELFF.

In DNA, the CDR3 is TGTGCCAGCAGCGGACAGGGAAGGAATCAGCCCCAGCATTTT. This sequence encodes CASSGQGRNQPQHF. J is TRBJ1-5 and V is TRBV5-6, with TRBD1 matching over 8 bases. Germline lookup yields CDR1 SGHDT and CDR2 YYEEEE. This CDR3 comprises 14 residues. J was trimmed by 4 bases and V by 4 bases; bases with no gene match: 4.

The chain couples TRBV11-3 to TRBJ1-1; TRBD1 is a possible D gene (5 bases). V was trimmed by 1 base and J by 1 base, leaving 10 bases between them. This CDR3 contains 15 residues. CDR1 and CDR2 from the germline V gene are SGHNT and YENEEA. The CDR3 nucleotides are TGTGCCAGCAGCTTAGGGGGGACCGGGAACACTGAAGCTTTCTTT. This encodes CASSLGGTGNTEAFF.

The V and J genes are TRBV5-6 and TRBJ2-3; TRBD1 matches 7 bases. The CDR3 is 13 residues long. The V gene's germline CDR1 is SGHDT and CDR2 YYEEEE. The trim removed 6 bases at V and 3 bases at J, leaving 4 bases unmatched. The CDR3 is CASTPTGTDTQYF. CDR3 nucleotide sequence: TGTGCCAGCACCCCGACAGGGACAGATACGCAGTATTTT. Variable domain in full (rest from reference TRBV5-6 and TRBJ2-3): DAGVTQSPTHLIKTRGQQVTLRCSPKSGHDTVSWYQQALGQGPQFIFQYYEEEERQRGNFPDRFSGHQFPNYSSELNVNALLLGDSALYLCASTPTGTDTQYFGPGTRLTVL.

The chain uses TRBV27 and TRBJ1-1; D is unclear. There are 14 residues in the CDR3. Between the trimmed V and J ends, which lost 1 base and 1 base, there was a span of 7 bases. Germline CDR1 reads MNHEY; CDR2 reads SMNVEV (reference sequence). This CDR3 reads CASSLWAGNTEAFF. DNA for the CDR3: TGTGCCAGCAGTTTATGGGCAGGGAACACTGAAGCTTTCTTT.

The CDR3 loop reads CASSLAANRDKEYF. In DNA, the CDR3 is TGTGCCAGCAGCTTAGCGGCTAACCGGGACAAAGAGTACTTC. The V gene is TRBV7-2, the J gene TRBJ2-7, with a weak D call TRBD1 (6 bases). Germline V gene sequence: CDR1 SGHTA, CDR2 FQGNSA. The V and J ends lost 0 bases and 11 bases respectively, with 17 bases between them. The CDR3 is 14 residues long.

This chain connects TRBV6-1 to TRBJ1-5; D is ambiguous. The germline V gene has CDR1 MNHNS and CDR2 SASEGT. The CDR3 spans 12 residues. The V end was cut by 7 bases, the J end by 3 bases, with 7 bases between. The CDR3 sequence is CASMEPNQPQHF. The CDR3 DNA reads TGTGCCAGCATGGAACCCAATCAGCCCCAGCATTTT.

CDR3 region: CASSQVSGRNTGELFF. The CDR3 region has the DNA TGCGCCAGCAGCCAGGTCAGCGGGAGAAACACCGGGGAGCTGTTTTTT. The chain carries TRBV4-1 and TRBJ2-2, with 8 bases identical to TRBD2. This CDR3 is built from 16 residues. Per the germline V gene, CDR1 is MGHRA and CDR2 is YSYEKL. Unmatched junction bases numbered 5, after V lost 3 bases and J lost 2 bases.

The chain couples TRBV7-9 to TRBJ2-5, with D possibly TRBD1 on 6 matching bases. The germline gives CDR1 SEHNR, CDR2 FQNEAQ (reference sequence). This CDR3 is built from 15 residues. Trimming removed 0 bases at V and 5 bases at J, with 13 bases between. CDR3 DNA sequence: TGTGCCAGCAGCTTAGCGAAAGGGGGAGTGGAGACCCAGTACTTC. It translates to CASSLAKGGVETQYF.

This clone was found once. The chain links TRBV29-1 to TRBJ1-5; D is possibly TRBD1 (5 bases). The CDR3 extends over 17 amino acids. V dropped 0 bases and J dropped 0 bases, with 15 bases sitting between them. CDR1 is SQVTM and CDR2 is ANQGSEA in the germline V gene. CDR3 amino acids: CSVEDLRGSYSNQPQHF. CDR3 nucleotide sequence: TGCAGCGTTGAAGACCTTAGGGGATCTTATAGCAATCAGCCCCAGCATTTT.

The chain is built from TRBV18 and TRBJ1-4; a possible D gene is TRBD1 (6 bases). The germline CDR1 and CDR2 sequences are KGHSH and LQKENI. The CDR3 contains 15 residues. Trimming shortened V by 4 bases and J by 2 bases, and 11 bases separated the two germline ends. CDR3 coding DNA: TGTGCCAGCTCACACAGGGCCGGGACTAATGAAAAACTGTTTTTT. Its protein is CASSHRAGTNEKLFF.

The rearrangement uses TRBV7-9 and TRBJ1-1; D gene uncertain. The length of the CDR3 is 14 residues. V lost 2 bases and J 1 base, leaving 8 bases between the germline ends. Looked up from germline, CDR1 is SEHNR and CDR2 is FQNEAQ (reference sequence). The CDR3 protein is CASSLIQTNTEAFF. The CDR3 coding sequence is TGTGCCAGCAGCTTAATCCAGACGAACACTGAAGCTTTCTTT.

This sequence joins TRBV5-4 and TRBJ2-1, with 7 bases matching TRBD1. The junction had 2 bases not matched to a gene; V was cut back by 0 bases and J by 2 bases. This CDR3 contains 15 residues. CDR1 SGHNT and CDR2 YYREEE come from the germline V gene (reference sequence). The chain's CDR3 is CASSLGGTAYNEQFF. The DNA for the CDR3 is TGTGCCAGCAGCTTGGGGGGGACAGCCTACAATGAGCAGTTCTTC.

Turning to this clone: The junction departs from germline at one end; a sequencing error may be responsible. The chain combines TRBV27 with TRBJ1-6; no clear D gene. CDR3 size: 15 residues. CDR1 and CDR2 from the germline V gene are MNHEY and SMNVEV (reference sequence). This CDR3 is CAGSRVAQNNSPLHF. DNA of the CDR3: TGTGCCGGCAGTCGCGTCGCCCAGAATAATTCACCCCTCCACTTT.

The chain couples TRBV11-3 to TRBJ2-7; 9 nucleotides line up with TRBD2. The ends lost 0 bases at V and 2 bases at J; junction bases unmatched: 5. The CDR3 runs 16 residues. The germline V gene encodes CDR1 SGHNT and CDR2 YENEEA. The CDR3 nucleotides read TGTGCCAGCAGCTTAGAGCGGGGGGGAGGAACCTACGAGCAGTACTTC. Protein: CASSLERGGGTYEQYF.

The CDR3 here is CAISEQGGNQPQHF. The CDR3 coding sequence is TGTGCCATCAGTGAGCAGGGGGGCAATCAGCCCCAGCATTTT. The genes are TRBV10-3 and TRBJ1-5; 7 bases align to TRBD1. J lost 2 bases, V lost 2 bases, and 0 bases had no gene match. The germline gives CDR1 ENHRY, CDR2 SYGVKD. The CDR3 extends over 14 amino acids.

CDR3 region: CASSQDRTVNSPLHF. The CDR3 DNA reads as TGCGCCAGCAGCCAAGATAGAACGGTTAATTCACCCCTCCACTTT. V and J are TRBV4-3 and TRBJ1-6; D call uncertain. Per the germline V gene, CDR1 is LGHNA and CDR2 is YSLEER. Trimming cost V 0 bases and J 6 bases, with 9 bases left between them. The CDR3 sequence is 15 residues long.

This chain links TRBV5-6 with TRBJ1-3, with D unclear. The length of the CDR3 is 14 residues. V was trimmed by 0 bases and J by 2 bases, leaving 6 bases between them. Germline lookup yields CDR1 SGHDT and CDR2 YYEEEE. CDR3 residues: CASSLVEAGNTIYF. DNA for the CDR3: TGTGCCAGCAGCTTGGTTGAGGCTGGAAACACCATATATTTT.

V and J are TRBV27 and TRBJ1-6, with 8 bases identical to TRBD1. The CDR3 has 14 residues. After removal of 6 bases from V and 8 bases from J, the junction contained 6 bases not matched to a gene. CDR1 MNHEY and CDR2 SMNVEV come from the germline V gene (reference sequence). In nucleotides, the CDR3 is TGTGCCAGCAGGCTGACAGGGGCGGATTCACCCCTCCACTTT. Translation: CASRLTGADSPLHF.

The rearrangement links TRBV7-2 to TRBJ2-1; 10 nucleotides align to TRBD2. J gave up 4 bases and V 0 bases, and 9 bases lay outside the gene matches. Germline loops: CDR1 SGHTA, CDR2 FQGNSA. This CDR3 comprises 18 residues. CDR3 sequence: CASSLAPNSGGPYNEQFF. In nucleotides, the CDR3 is TGTGCCAGCAGCTTAGCGCCGAATAGCGGGGGGCCTTACAATGAGCAGTTCTTC.

The rearrangement uses TRBV2 and TRBJ1-2, with 8 positions matching TRBD1. CDR1 SNHLY and CDR2 FYNNEI come from the germline V gene. This CDR3 comprises 14 residues. The J segment lost 7 bases and the V segment lost 3 bases, leaving 7 bases of the junction unmatched. The CDR3 DNA follows: TGTGCCAGCAGTGATGGGGGACAGGTTCGTGGCTACACCTTC. Protein: CASSDGGQVRGYTF.